This T cell receptor beta chain was obtained from a study of blood T cell repertoires in COVID-19. Whole-study context: Researchers got acute and convalescent COVID-19 samples from the United States, Italy and Spain.

Original processing notes: Estimates of nucleated cell counts were drawn from the amplification of reference gene primers. Profiled with immunoSEQ multiplex PCR; TCRdb holds only in-frame clones, not every one. V and J calls plus clone size are reproduced from that table; the DNA served to infer D and trimming. The sample contains 35,000 to 45,000 clones, 80% of which appear only once. This clone was found once. The sequenced sample was peripheral blood. The sequence derives from a man between 65 and 85 years old with acute or convalescent COVID-19.

Here the CDR3 reads CASSFVRGTGANQPQHF. For the CDR3, the DNA is TGTGCCAGCAGTTTCGTCCGAGGGACAGGGGCCAATCAGCCCCAGCATTTT. V gene TRBV27 combines with J gene TRBJ1-5; 10 positions match TRBD1. With V trimmed by 3 bases and J by 3 bases, 8 bases remained unmatched. Germline CDR1 is MNHEY and CDR2 is SMNVEV (reference sequence). The CDR3 covers 17 residues.